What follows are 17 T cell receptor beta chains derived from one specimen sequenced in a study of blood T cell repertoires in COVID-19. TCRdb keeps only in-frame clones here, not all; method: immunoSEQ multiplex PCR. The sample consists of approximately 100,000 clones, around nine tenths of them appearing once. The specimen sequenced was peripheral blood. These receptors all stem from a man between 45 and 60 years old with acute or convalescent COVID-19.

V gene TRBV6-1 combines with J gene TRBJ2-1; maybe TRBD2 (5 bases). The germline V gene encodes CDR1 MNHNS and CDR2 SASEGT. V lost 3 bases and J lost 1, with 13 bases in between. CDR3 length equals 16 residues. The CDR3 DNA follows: TGTGCCAGCAGTGATGGTGGAGGCAGATCCTACAATGAGCAGTTCTTC. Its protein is CASSDGGGRSYNEQFF.

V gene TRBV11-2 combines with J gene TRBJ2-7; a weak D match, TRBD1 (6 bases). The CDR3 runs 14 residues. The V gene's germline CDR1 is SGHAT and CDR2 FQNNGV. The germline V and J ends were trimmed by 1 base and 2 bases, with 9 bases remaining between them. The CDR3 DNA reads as TGTGCCAGCAGCTTAGCCCAGGGGACCTACGAGCAGTACTTC. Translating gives CASSLAQGTYEQYF.

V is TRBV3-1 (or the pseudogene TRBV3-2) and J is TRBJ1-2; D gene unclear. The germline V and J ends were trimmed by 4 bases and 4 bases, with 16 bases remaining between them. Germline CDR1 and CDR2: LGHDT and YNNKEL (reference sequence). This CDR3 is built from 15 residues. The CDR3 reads CASSLGPGSGYGYTF. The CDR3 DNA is TGTGCCAGCAGCCTCGGACCGGGAAGTGGCTATGGCTACACCTTC.

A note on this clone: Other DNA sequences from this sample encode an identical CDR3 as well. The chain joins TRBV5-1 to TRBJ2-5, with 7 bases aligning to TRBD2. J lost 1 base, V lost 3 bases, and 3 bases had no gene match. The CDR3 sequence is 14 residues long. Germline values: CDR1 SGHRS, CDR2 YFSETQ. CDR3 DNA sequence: TGCGCCAGCAGCTACTCGGGGGGCCAAGAGACCCAGTACTTC. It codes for CASSYSGGQETQYF.

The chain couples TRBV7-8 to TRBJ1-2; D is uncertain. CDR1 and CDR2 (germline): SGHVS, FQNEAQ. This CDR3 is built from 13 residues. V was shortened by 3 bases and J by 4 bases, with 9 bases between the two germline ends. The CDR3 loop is CASSLRDGYGYTF. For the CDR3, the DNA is TGTGCCAGCAGCTTGCGGGATGGCTATGGCTACACCTTC.

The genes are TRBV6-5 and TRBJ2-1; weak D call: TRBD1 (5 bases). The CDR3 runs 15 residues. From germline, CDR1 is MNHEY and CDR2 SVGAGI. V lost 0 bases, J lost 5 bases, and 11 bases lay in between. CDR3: CASSYSQGGNNEQFF. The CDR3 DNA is TGTGCCAGCAGTTACTCTCAGGGTGGCAACAATGAGCAGTTCTTC.

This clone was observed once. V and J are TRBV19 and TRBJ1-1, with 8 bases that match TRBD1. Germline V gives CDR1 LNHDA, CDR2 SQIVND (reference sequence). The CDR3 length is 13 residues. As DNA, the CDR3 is TGTGTTTCGACAGGGGCCAAGGGCACTGAAGCTTTCTTT. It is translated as CVSTGAKGTEAFF.

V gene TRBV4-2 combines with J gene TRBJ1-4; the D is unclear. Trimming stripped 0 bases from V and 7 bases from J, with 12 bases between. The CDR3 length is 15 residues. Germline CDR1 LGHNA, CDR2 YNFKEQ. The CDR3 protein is CASSQDLRGGEKLFF. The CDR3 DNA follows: TGTGCCAGCAGCCAAGACCTTCGGGGTGGTGAAAAACTGTTTTTT.

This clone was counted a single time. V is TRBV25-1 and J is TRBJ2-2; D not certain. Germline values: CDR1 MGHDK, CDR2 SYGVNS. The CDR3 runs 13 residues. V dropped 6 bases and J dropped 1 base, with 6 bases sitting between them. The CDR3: CASRPGNTGELFF. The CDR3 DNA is TGTGCCAGCAGACCAGGGAACACCGGGGAGCTGTTTTTT.

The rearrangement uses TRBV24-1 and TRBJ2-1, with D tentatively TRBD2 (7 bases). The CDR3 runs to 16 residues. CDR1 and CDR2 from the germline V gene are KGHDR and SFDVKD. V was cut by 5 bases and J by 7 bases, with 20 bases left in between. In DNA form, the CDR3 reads TGTGCCACCAGTGGGAGGGAGGGGGGTCCCTTAAATGAGCAGTTCTTC. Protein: CATSGREGGPLNEQFF.

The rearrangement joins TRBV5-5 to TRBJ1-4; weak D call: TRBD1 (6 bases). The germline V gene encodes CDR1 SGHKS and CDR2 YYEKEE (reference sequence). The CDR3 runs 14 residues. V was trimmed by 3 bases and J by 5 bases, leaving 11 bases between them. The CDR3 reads CASSSGQGNEKLFF. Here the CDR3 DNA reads TGTGCCAGCAGCTCGGGACAAGGAAATGAAAAACTGTTTTTT. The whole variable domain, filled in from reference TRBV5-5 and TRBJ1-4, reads DAGVTQSPTHLIKTRGQQVTLRCSPISGHKSVSWYQQVLGQGPQFIFQYYEKEERGRGNFPDRFSARQFPNYSSELNVNALLLGDSALYLCASSSGQGNEKLFFGSGTQLSVL.

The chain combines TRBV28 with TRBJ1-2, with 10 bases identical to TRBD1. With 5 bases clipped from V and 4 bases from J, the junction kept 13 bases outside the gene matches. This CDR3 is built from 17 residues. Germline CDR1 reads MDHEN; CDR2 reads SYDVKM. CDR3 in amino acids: CASSHGYRDRGRYGYTF. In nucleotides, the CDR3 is TGTGCCAGCAGTCATGGATACCGGGACAGGGGACGCTATGGCTACACCTTC.

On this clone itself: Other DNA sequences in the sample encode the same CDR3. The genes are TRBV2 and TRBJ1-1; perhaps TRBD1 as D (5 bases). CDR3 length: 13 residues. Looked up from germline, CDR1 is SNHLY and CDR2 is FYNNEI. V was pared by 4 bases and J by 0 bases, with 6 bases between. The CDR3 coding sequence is TGTGCCAGCAGTGGACAGCTGAACACTGAAGCTTTCTTT. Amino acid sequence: CASSGQLNTEAFF.

The CDR3 DNA is TGTGCCAGCAGCTTAGATTTCACTAGCGGGAGTTACAATGAGCAGTTCTTC. Residues: CASSLDFTSGSYNEQFF. The chain carries TRBV7-2 and TRBJ2-1; the match to TRBD2 covers 11 bases. The ends lost 1 base at V and 4 bases at J; junction bases unmatched: 6. CDR3 size: 17 residues. Germline CDR1 and CDR2: SGHTA and FQGNSA. Full variable domain (outside the CDR3, taken from reference TRBV7-2 and TRBJ2-1): GAGVSQSPSNKVTEKGKDVELRCDPISGHTALYWYRQSLGQGLEFLIYFQGNSAPDKSGLPSDRFSAERTGGSVSTLTIQRTQQEDSAVYLCASSLDFTSGSYNEQFFGPGTRLTVL.

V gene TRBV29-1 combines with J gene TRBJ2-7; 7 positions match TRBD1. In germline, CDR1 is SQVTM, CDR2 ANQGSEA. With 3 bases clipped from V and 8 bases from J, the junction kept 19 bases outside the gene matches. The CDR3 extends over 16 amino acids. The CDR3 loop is CSVEAPGNRGEWKQYF. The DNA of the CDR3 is TGCAGCGTTGAGGCGCCGGGAAACAGGGGTGAATGGAAGCAGTACTTC.

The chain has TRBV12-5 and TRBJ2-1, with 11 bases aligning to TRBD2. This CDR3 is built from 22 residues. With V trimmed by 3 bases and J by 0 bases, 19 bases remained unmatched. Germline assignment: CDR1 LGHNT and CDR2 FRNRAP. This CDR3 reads CASGLGTGLAGGRGASYNEQFF. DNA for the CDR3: TGTGCTAGTGGTTTAGGGACAGGGCTAGCGGGAGGTCGGGGTGCCTCCTACAATGAGCAGTTCTTC.

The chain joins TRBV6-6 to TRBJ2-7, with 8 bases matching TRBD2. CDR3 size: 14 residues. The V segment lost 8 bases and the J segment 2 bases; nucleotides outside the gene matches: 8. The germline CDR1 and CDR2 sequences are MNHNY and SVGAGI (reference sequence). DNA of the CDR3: TGTGCCAGCGGAGAGAGCGGGAGTCCCTACGAGCAGTACTTC. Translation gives CASGESGSPYEQYF.